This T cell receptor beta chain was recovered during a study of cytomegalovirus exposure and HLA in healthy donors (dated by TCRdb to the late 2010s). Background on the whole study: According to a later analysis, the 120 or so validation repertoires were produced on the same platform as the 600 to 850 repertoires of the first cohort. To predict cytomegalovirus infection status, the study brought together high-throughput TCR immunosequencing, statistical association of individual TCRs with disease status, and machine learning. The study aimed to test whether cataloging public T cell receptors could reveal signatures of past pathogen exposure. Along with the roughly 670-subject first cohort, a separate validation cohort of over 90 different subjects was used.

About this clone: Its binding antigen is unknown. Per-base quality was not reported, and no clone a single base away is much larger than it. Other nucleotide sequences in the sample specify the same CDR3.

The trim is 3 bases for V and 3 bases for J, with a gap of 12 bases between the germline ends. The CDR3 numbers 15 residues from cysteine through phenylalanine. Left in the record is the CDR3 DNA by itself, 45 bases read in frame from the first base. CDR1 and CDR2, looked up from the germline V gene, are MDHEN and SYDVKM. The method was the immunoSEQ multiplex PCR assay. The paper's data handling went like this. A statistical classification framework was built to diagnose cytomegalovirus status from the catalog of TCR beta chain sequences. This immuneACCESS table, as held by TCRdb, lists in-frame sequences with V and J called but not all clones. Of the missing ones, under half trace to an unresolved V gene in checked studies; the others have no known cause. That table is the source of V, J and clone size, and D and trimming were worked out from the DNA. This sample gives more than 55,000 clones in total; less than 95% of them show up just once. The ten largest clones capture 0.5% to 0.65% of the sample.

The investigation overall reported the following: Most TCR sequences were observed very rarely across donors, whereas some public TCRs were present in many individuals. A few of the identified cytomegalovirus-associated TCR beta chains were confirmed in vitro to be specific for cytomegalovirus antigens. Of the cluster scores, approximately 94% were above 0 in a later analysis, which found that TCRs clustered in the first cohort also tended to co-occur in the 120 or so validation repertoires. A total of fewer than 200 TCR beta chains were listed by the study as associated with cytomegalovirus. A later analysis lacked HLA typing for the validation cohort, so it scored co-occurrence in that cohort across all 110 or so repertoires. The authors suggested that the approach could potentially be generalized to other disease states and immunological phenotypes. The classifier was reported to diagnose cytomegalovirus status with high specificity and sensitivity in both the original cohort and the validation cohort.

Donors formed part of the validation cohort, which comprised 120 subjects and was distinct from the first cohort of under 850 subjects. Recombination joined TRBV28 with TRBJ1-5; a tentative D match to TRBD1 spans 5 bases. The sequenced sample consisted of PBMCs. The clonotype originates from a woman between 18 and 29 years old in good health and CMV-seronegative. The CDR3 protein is CASSFGGAYNQPQHF. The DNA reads TGTGCCAGCAGTTTTGGCGGGGCCTACAATCAGCCCCAGCATTTT.